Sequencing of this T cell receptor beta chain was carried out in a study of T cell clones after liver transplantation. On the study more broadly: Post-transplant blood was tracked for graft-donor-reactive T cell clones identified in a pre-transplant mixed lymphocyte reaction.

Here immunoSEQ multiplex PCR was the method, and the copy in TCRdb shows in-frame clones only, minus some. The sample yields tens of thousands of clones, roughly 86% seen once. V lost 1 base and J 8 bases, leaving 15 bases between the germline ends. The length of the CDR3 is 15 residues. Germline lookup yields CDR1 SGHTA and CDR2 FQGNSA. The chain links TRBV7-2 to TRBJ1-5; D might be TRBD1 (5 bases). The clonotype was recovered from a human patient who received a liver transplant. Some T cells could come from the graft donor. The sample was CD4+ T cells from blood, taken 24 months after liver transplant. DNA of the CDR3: TGTGCCAGCAGCTTAGTGGTGGCGCAGGGCGAGCCCCAGCATTTT. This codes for CASSLVVAQGEPQHF.